This T cell receptor (beta chain) was profiled in a study of T cell changes during pregnancy in multiple sclerosis. This CDR3 contains 15 residues. Germline V gene lookup returns CDR1 SEHNR and CDR2 FQNEAQ (reference sequence). J was trimmed by 4 bases and V by 6 bases; bases with no gene match: 6. Produced via immunoSEQ multiplex PCR; TCRdb's table is partial and in-frame only. In the table there are about 76,000 clones, roughly 90% of which are singletons. The receptor was isolated from a female donor in good health, enrolled as a control in a pregnancy study. V is TRBV7-9 and J is TRBJ2-5; 12 bases align to TRBD1. Sample: peripheral blood, taken after pregnancy. The CDR3 sequence: CASSDRDRGRETQYF. CDR3 DNA sequence: TGTGCCAGCAGTGACCGGGACAGGGGGCGAGAGACCCAGTACTTC.